This T cell receptor beta chain was sequenced for a study of blood T cell repertoires in COVID-19. Study context: The samples span acute and convalescent COVID-19 from the United States, Italy and Spain. From T cells, B-cell-depleted T cells, or PBMCs came the material, which was cDNA or gDNA.

Germline CDR1 reads MNHEY; CDR2 reads SVGAGI. The germline V and J ends were trimmed by 5 bases and 6 bases, with 11 bases remaining between them. There are 12 residues in the CDR3. Authors' methods: Amplification with reference gene primers provided the estimates of nucleated cell counts. Here immunoSEQ multiplex PCR was the method, and the copy in TCRdb shows in-frame clones only, minus some. Clonal size and the V and J genes are those of that table, whereas D and trimming came from the DNA. Of around 620,000 clones in the sample, about 90% were seen once. This clonotype originated in a woman under 30 with acute or convalescent COVID-19. Source material: peripheral blood. The V gene is TRBV6-5, the J gene TRBJ2-7, with a possible D match to TRBD2 (6 bases). The CDR3 is CASSTSGLEQYF. DNA of the CDR3: TGTGCCAGCAGTACCAGCGGGCTCGAGCAGTACTTC.